Listed below are T cell receptor beta chains from one sample, sequenced in a study of neoadjuvant nivolumab and ipilimumab in lung cancer. The method was immunoSEQ multiplex PCR; TCRdb's version includes in-frame clones alone and lacks a portion of them. The sample carries approximately 30,000 clones, about nine tenths recorded once. The sequencing used peripheral blood, collected after neoadjuvant nivolumab, alone or with ipilimumab, at or shortly before surgery. Receptor source: an adult with non-small cell lung cancer. The CDR3 runs from the conserved cysteine through the conserved F or W. D genes are given only for firm matches. Clone size is not always given. Where it is, it says once, few, many or a class for expanded clones.

CDR3nt: TGTGCCAGCAGTCGACAGGATTTCACAGATACGCAGTATTTT
CDR3aa: CASSRQDFTDTQYF
d_gene: NA
v_gene: TRBV7-2
abundance: NA
j_gene: TRBJ2-3

CDR3nt: TGTGCCAGCAGCTTAGAGTACGAGCAGTACTTC
CDR3aa: CASSLEYEQYF
d_gene: NA
v_gene: TRBV7-9
abundance: NA
j_gene: TRBJ2-7

CDR3nt: TGTGCCAGCAGTGTCTCCCTCTCTGACAGGGAGTGGGATCAAGAGACCCAGTACTTC
CDR3aa: CASSVSLSDREWDQETQYF
d_gene: TRBD1
v_gene: TRBV6-4
abundance: NA
j_gene: TRBJ2-5

CDR3nt: TGCGCCAGCAGCTTGGATCAGTCCACTGAAGCTTTCTTT
CDR3aa: CASSLDQSTEAFF
d_gene: NA
v_gene: TRBV5-1
abundance: NA
j_gene: TRBJ1-1

CDR3nt: TGTGCCAGCAGCGTAGCCCCAGACAGGGGATTAAACGAGCAGTACTTC
CDR3aa: CASSVAPDRGLNEQYF
d_gene: TRBD1
v_gene: TRBV9
abundance: NA
j_gene: TRBJ2-7

CDR3nt: TGCGCCAGCAGCGCTTCCTACGAGCAGTACTTC
CDR3aa: CASSASYEQYF
d_gene: NA
v_gene: TRBV5-1
abundance: once
j_gene: TRBJ2-7

CDR3nt: TGTGCCAGCAGCTCGATAGCGGGGGCGGACACCGGGGAGCTGTTTTTT
CDR3aa: CASSSIAGADTGELFF
d_gene: TRBD2
v_gene: TRBV11-2
abundance: NA
j_gene: TRBJ2-2

CDR3nt: TGTGCCAGCATCGTAGGCCCTTCCAACACTGAAGCTTTCTTT
CDR3aa: CASIVGPSNTEAFF
d_gene: NA
v_gene: TRBV11-2
abundance: NA
j_gene: TRBJ1-1

CDR3nt: TGCAGCGTTGGACTGCCGAACACCGGGGAGCTGTTTTTT
CDR3aa: CSVGLPNTGELFF
d_gene: NA
v_gene: TRBV29-1
abundance: NA
j_gene: TRBJ2-2

CDR3nt: TGTGCCAGCTCATCGGGGCAGGAGAATGAAAAACTGTTTTTT
CDR3aa: CASSSGQENEKLFF
d_gene: NA
v_gene: TRBV18
abundance: NA
j_gene: TRBJ1-4

CDR3nt: TGTGCCAGCAGTGAAGCACCGGTTGAAGCTTTCTTT
CDR3aa: CASSEAPVEAFF
d_gene: NA
v_gene: TRBV2
abundance: NA
j_gene: TRBJ1-1

CDR3nt: TGTGCCAGCAGTTGGGGACCTTCGGGCGAGCAGTACTTC
CDR3aa: CASSWGPSGEQYF
d_gene: NA
v_gene: TRBV7-9
abundance: NA
j_gene: TRBJ2-7

CDR3nt: TGTGCCAGCAGCTTGGTTCCCGACAGTGCAAGCTCCTACGAGCAGTACTTC
CDR3aa: CASSLVPDSASSYEQYF
d_gene: NA
v_gene: TRBV11-1
abundance: once
j_gene: TRBJ2-7

CDR3nt: TGTGCCAGCAGCGGGTGGGGTCAGGGCTACACCTACAATGAGCAGTTCTTC
CDR3aa: CASSGWGQGYTYNEQFF
d_gene: NA
v_gene: TRBV7-6
abundance: NA
j_gene: TRBJ2-1

CDR3nt: TGTGCCAGCAGTTACTCGGGACAGGGGACTCAGCCCCAGCATTTT
CDR3aa: CASSYSGQGTQPQHF
d_gene: TRBD1
v_gene: TRBV6-6
abundance: NA
j_gene: TRBJ1-5

CDR3nt: TGTGCCAGCAGCTTATATTGGACAGGAGATCCTACCTTCTTT
CDR3aa: CASSLYWTGDPTFF
d_gene: TRBD1
v_gene: TRBV7-2
abundance: NA
j_gene: TRBJ1-1

CDR3nt: TGCGCCAGCAGCTTGATCACTAGCACAGATACGCAGTATTTT
CDR3aa: CASSLITSTDTQYF
d_gene: NA
v_gene: TRBV5-1
abundance: NA
j_gene: TRBJ2-3

CDR3nt: TGCAGCGTTGGGCCGGCAGTGAACACTGAAGCTTTCTTT
CDR3aa: CSVGPAVNTEAFF
d_gene: NA
v_gene: TRBV29-1
abundance: NA
j_gene: TRBJ1-1

CDR3nt: TGTGCCAGCAGCCTGGGGCGAGATACGCAGTATTTT
CDR3aa: CASSLGRDTQYF
d_gene: NA
v_gene: TRBV6-1
abundance: NA
j_gene: TRBJ2-3

CDR3nt: TGTGCCAGCAGCTCCGGCCTAAACGAGCAGTACTTC
CDR3aa: CASSSGLNEQYF
d_gene: NA
v_gene: TRBV9
abundance: NA
j_gene: TRBJ2-7

CDR3nt: TGTGCCAGCAGCTTTTCCGGGACTAGCGGCCCCTACGAGCAGTACTTC
CDR3aa: CASSFSGTSGPYEQYF
d_gene: TRBD2
v_gene: TRBV7-2
abundance: NA
j_gene: TRBJ2-7

CDR3nt: TGCGCCAGCAGCTTGGGGGTACACGATGAAGCTTTCTTT
CDR3aa: CASSLGVHDEAFF
d_gene: NA
v_gene: TRBV5-1
abundance: NA
j_gene: TRBJ1-1

CDR3nt: TGTGCCAGCAGTCCGACAGGGGGATCCAACACCGGGGAGCTGTTTTTT
CDR3aa: CASSPTGGSNTGELFF
d_gene: TRBD1
v_gene: TRBV7-9
abundance: NA
j_gene: TRBJ2-2

CDR3nt: TGTGCCAGCCCTAAGGACAGGGGTGGAGAGACCCAGTACTTC
CDR3aa: CASPKDRGGETQYF
d_gene: TRBD1
v_gene: TRBV27
abundance: NA
j_gene: TRBJ2-5

CDR3nt: TGTGCCAGCAGCTTATTTCAGGGTGGAGGCTATGGCTACACCTTC
CDR3aa: CASSLFQGGGYGYTF
d_gene: NA
v_gene: TRBV7-8
abundance: NA
j_gene: TRBJ1-2

CDR3nt: TGCAGCGGGGGACAGGGAAAAGAGACCCAGTACTTC
CDR3aa: CSGGQGKETQYF
d_gene: TRBD1
v_gene: TRBV29-1
abundance: NA
j_gene: TRBJ2-5

CDR3nt: TGTGCCAGCAGCTTAGCCCTCCCGGTCGGGGGGGCAGTGAACGAGCAGTACTTC
CDR3aa: CASSLALPVGGAVNEQYF
d_gene: TRBD2
v_gene: TRBV7-2
abundance: once
j_gene: TRBJ2-7

CDR3nt: TGCGCCAGCAGCCAGCTAGCGGGGGGGACCGGGGAGCTGTTTTTT
CDR3aa: CASSQLAGGTGELFF
d_gene: TRBD2
v_gene: TRBV5-1
abundance: once
j_gene: TRBJ2-2

CDR3nt: TGTGCCAGCAGCGGGCGGCGGGGGGAGGAGGAGACCCAGTACTTC
CDR3aa: CASSGRRGEEETQYF
d_gene: TRBD2
v_gene: TRBV5-4
abundance: NA
j_gene: TRBJ2-5

CDR3nt: TGTGCCAGCTCACCTACCGGGACAGGGAACGAGCAGTACTTC
CDR3aa: CASSPTGTGNEQYF
d_gene: TRBD1
v_gene: TRBV18
abundance: NA
j_gene: TRBJ2-7

CDR3nt: TGTGCCAGCAGTTACCCCCGGGACAGGGGCAATGAGCAGTTCTTC
CDR3aa: CASSYPRDRGNEQFF
d_gene: TRBD1
v_gene: TRBV6-6
abundance: NA
j_gene: TRBJ2-1

CDR3nt: TGCAGCGTTACCGGGACAAGAAACAACCAAGAGACCCAGTACTTC
CDR3aa: CSVTGTRNNQETQYF
d_gene: NA
v_gene: TRBV29-1
abundance: NA
j_gene: TRBJ2-5

CDR3nt: TGTGCCAGCGAGACAGGGACTGGGGCCAACGTCCTGACTTTC
CDR3aa: CASETGTGANVLTF
d_gene: TRBD1
v_gene: TRBV7-2
abundance: NA
j_gene: TRBJ2-6

CDR3nt: TGCAGCGTTGAAGGGGGGGATCACACCGGGGAGCTGTTTTTT
CDR3aa: CSVEGGDHTGELFF
d_gene: NA
v_gene: TRBV29-1
abundance: NA
j_gene: TRBJ2-2

CDR3nt: TGTGCCAGCAGCTTAGAGACAGACTACGAGCAGTACTTC
CDR3aa: CASSLETDYEQYF
d_gene: NA
v_gene: TRBV7-6
abundance: NA
j_gene: TRBJ2-7

CDR3nt: TGTGCCATCAGTGAGTCCTGGGGAGGGGGCAGCTCCTACAATGAGCAGTTCTTC
CDR3aa: CAISESWGGGSSYNEQFF
d_gene: NA
v_gene: TRBV10-3
abundance: NA
j_gene: TRBJ2-1

CDR3nt: TGTGCCAGCAGCTTGCGGGGGGGGACTGGAAACACCATATATTTT
CDR3aa: CASSLRGGTGNTIYF
d_gene: NA
v_gene: TRBV5-5
abundance: NA
j_gene: TRBJ1-3

CDR3nt: TGTGCCAGCAGCGTGGACCCGGGGGGTAGCGGGGGAATAGGCACAGATACGCAGTATTTT
CDR3aa: CASSVDPGGSGGIGTDTQYF
d_gene: TRBD2
v_gene: TRBV9
abundance: NA
j_gene: TRBJ2-3

CDR3nt: TGTGCCAGCTCGGGTCCCGGGACAGGGGTTGAAAAACTGTTTTTT
CDR3aa: CASSGPGTGVEKLFF
d_gene: TRBD1
v_gene: TRBV18
abundance: NA
j_gene: TRBJ1-4

CDR3nt: TGTGCCAGCAGGGGACAGGGCGGGGGTTACGAGCAGTACTTC
CDR3aa: CASRGQGGGYEQYF
d_gene: TRBD1
v_gene: TRBV11-2
abundance: NA
j_gene: TRBJ2-7

CDR3nt: TGTGCCATCAGCGGAGGACAGGGAGGTCGTTCACCCCTCCACTTT
CDR3aa: CAISGGQGGRSPLHF
d_gene: TRBD1
v_gene: TRBV10-3
abundance: NA
j_gene: TRBJ1-6

CDR3nt: TGTGCCAACATACAGGGTGAGACCCAGTACTTC
CDR3aa: CANIQGETQYF
d_gene: NA
v_gene: TRBV2
abundance: NA
j_gene: TRBJ2-5

CDR3nt: TGTGCCAGCAGCTTCGACACTGAAGCTTTCTTT
CDR3aa: CASSFDTEAFF
d_gene: NA
v_gene: TRBV11-1
abundance: few
j_gene: TRBJ1-1

CDR3nt: TGTGCCAGCAGCTTAGGGGGTCCAGGCTATGGCTACACCTTC
CDR3aa: CASSLGGPGYGYTF
d_gene: NA
v_gene: TRBV7-6
abundance: NA
j_gene: TRBJ1-2

CDR3nt: TGTGCCAGCAGCGTTGAAAACACCATATATTTT
CDR3aa: CASSVENTIYF
d_gene: NA
v_gene: TRBV7-8
abundance: NA
j_gene: TRBJ1-3

CDR3nt: TGTGCCAGCAGCGCACAGGGTAATGAGCAGTTCTTC
CDR3aa: CASSAQGNEQFF
d_gene: NA
v_gene: TRBV2
abundance: NA
j_gene: TRBJ2-1

CDR3nt: TGTGCCAGCAGCCAAGAGGACAGGGGGCGATATGGCTACACCTTC
CDR3aa: CASSQEDRGRYGYTF
d_gene: TRBD1
v_gene: TRBV4-2
abundance: NA
j_gene: TRBJ1-2

CDR3nt: TGTGCCAGCAGCCGTGACACCGTTTATACCCACGAGCAGTACTTC
CDR3aa: CASSRDTVYTHEQYF
d_gene: NA
v_gene: TRBV7-9
abundance: NA
j_gene: TRBJ2-7

CDR3nt: TGCGCCAGCAGCTTAACCCCGGACAGGGAAACTGAAGCTTTCTTT
CDR3aa: CASSLTPDRETEAFF
d_gene: TRBD1
v_gene: TRBV5-1
abundance: NA
j_gene: TRBJ1-1

CDR3nt: TGTGCCAGCAGAGGGGAAGAGATCTATGGCTACACCTTC
CDR3aa: CASRGEEIYGYTF
d_gene: NA
v_gene: TRBV9
abundance: few
j_gene: TRBJ1-2

CDR3nt: TGTGCCAGCGCTAGGGGGAACACTGAAGCTTTCTTT
CDR3aa: CASARGNTEAFF
d_gene: NA
v_gene: TRBV2
abundance: NA
j_gene: TRBJ1-1

CDR3nt: TGTGCCAGCAGCCCACGGACAGCCTCGACCGATACGCAGTATTTT
CDR3aa: CASSPRTASTDTQYF
d_gene: NA
v_gene: TRBV13
abundance: NA
j_gene: TRBJ2-3

CDR3nt: TGTGCCAGCAGTGAAAGGCGTGGCACGGTGGGTTCAGATCAGCCCCAGCATTTT
CDR3aa: CASSERRGTVGSDQPQHF
d_gene: NA
v_gene: TRBV2
abundance: NA
j_gene: TRBJ1-5

CDR3nt: TGTGCCAGCAGCGGCCAGGGGAGGAATACGCAGTATTTT
CDR3aa: CASSGQGRNTQYF
d_gene: NA
v_gene: TRBV9
abundance: NA
j_gene: TRBJ2-3

CDR3nt: TGTGCCAGCAACCGCGGACAGTACCGCTCCTACGAGCAGTACTTC
CDR3aa: CASNRGQYRSYEQYF
d_gene: NA
v_gene: TRBV6-5
abundance: NA
j_gene: TRBJ2-7

CDR3nt: TGTGCCAGCAGCTCACAATCCGGACAGGGTAATTCACCCCTCCACTTT
CDR3aa: CASSSQSGQGNSPLHF
d_gene: TRBD1
v_gene: TRBV7-9
abundance: once
j_gene: TRBJ1-6

CDR3nt: TGTGCCAGCAGCTCATTGAACTCCGAGGAGCGGGGGTCTCGAGAGACCCAGTACTTC
CDR3aa: CASSSLNSEERGSRETQYF
d_gene: TRBD2
v_gene: TRBV7-7
abundance: NA
j_gene: TRBJ2-5

CDR3nt: TGTGCCATCAGTGAGGGACAGGGGGTTGAAAAACTGTTTTTT
CDR3aa: CAISEGQGVEKLFF
d_gene: TRBD1
v_gene: TRBV10-3
abundance: NA
j_gene: TRBJ1-4

CDR3nt: TGCGCCAGCAGCTTCGGGACTAGCGTCACAGATACGCAGTATTTT
CDR3aa: CASSFGTSVTDTQYF
d_gene: TRBD2
v_gene: TRBV5-1
abundance: NA
j_gene: TRBJ2-3